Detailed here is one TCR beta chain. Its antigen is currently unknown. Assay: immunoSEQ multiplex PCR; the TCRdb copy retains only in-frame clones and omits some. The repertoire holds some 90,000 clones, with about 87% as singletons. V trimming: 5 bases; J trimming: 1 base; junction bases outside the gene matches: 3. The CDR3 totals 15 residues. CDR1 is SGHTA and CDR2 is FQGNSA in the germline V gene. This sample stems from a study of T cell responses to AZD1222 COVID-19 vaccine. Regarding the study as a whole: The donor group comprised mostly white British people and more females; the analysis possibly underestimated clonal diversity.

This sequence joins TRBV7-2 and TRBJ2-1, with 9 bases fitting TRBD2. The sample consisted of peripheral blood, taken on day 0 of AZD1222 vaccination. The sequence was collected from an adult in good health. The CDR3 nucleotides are TGTGCCAGCAGCGGGGCGGGAGGGTCCTACAATGAGCAGTTCTTC. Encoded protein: CASSGAGGSYNEQFF.